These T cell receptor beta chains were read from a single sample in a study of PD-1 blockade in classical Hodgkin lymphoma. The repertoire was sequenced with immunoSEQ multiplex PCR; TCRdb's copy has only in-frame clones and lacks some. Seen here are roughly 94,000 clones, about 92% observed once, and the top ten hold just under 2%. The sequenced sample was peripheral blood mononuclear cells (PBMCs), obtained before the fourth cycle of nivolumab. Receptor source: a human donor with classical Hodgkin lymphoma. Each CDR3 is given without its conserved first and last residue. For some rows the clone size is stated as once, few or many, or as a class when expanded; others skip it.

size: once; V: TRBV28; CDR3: ASRTPSSEKLF
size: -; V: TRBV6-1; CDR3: ASSEVQPQGFWNTEAF
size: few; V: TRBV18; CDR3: ASSPPTDSYGYT
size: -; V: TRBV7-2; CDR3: ASSLTRTGPLAEQY
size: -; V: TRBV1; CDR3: TSSPTRSTDTQY
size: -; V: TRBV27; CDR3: ASRSPGSSNQPQH
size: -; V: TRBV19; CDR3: ASRAWNTLDTQY
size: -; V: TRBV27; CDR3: ATTGGPNYEQY
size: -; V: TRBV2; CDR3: ASSGREGSYEQY
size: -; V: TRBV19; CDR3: ASSNRDHQETQY
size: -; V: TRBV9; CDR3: ASSVQNSPLH
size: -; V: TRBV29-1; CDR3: SVEGPQGLRGETQY
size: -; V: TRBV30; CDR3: AWSVMDQETQY
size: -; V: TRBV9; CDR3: ASSDQPQGYEQY
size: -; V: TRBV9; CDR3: ASSVGGLAGKETQY
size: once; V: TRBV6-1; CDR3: ASSDRVRTYNEQF
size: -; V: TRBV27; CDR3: ASRPGGRFQPQH
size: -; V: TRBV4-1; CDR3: ASSQGGRSNQPQH
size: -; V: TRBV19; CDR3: ATTPRPGEAYGYT
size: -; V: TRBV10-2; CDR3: ASSPADTEAF
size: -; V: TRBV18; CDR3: ASSSLLGSSVQETQY
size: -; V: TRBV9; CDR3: ASSAFPLYNEQF
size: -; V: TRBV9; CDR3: ASSVTGGNSYEQY
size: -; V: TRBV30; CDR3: AWIGRQGWDSPLH
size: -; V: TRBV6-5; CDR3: ASSSETGYTEAF
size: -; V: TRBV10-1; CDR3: ASSGPGNYGYT
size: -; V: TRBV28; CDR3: ASSFPGQVVSYSNQPQH
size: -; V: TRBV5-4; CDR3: ASSLGYSYEQY
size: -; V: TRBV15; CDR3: ATSRVPGGGETQY
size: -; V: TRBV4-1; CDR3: ASRERASGSNEQF
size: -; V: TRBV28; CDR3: ASSSTRQGSYEQY
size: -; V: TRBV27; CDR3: ASSPRTSGSMRGIYEQF
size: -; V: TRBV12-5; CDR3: ASGETGSYEQY
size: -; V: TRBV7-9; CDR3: ASSLEAATEAF
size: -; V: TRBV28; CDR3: ASSSTTGAGTEAF
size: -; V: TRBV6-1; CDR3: ASSERQGPTNYGYT
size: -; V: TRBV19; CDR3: ASRTEDSGNTIY
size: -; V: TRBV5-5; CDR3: ASSLRDDGAGYGYT
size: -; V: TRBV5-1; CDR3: ASSLGNRGAKNIQY
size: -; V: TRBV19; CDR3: ASSDAGGHRLYEQY
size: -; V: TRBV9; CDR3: ASSAAPRDMQGYEQY
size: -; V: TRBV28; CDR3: ASNPDTKGRAF
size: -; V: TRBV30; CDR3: AWKHQISGNTIY
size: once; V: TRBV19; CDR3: ASSAGTGGRGYT
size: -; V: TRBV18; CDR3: ASSETQVGGYEQY
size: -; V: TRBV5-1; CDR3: ASSTGGGYEQY
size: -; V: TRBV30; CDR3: AWSNLAGAYEQY
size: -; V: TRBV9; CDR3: ASSGGKEPNSNQPQH
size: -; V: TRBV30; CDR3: AWILRTGKNNEKLF
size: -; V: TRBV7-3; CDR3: ASSTGDRTDTQY
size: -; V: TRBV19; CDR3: ASTLGRGLAGVQETQY
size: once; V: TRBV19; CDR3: ASSHNPYEQY
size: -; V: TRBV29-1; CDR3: SVGHLRGGGYGYT
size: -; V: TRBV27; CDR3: ASSRTAGGTEAF